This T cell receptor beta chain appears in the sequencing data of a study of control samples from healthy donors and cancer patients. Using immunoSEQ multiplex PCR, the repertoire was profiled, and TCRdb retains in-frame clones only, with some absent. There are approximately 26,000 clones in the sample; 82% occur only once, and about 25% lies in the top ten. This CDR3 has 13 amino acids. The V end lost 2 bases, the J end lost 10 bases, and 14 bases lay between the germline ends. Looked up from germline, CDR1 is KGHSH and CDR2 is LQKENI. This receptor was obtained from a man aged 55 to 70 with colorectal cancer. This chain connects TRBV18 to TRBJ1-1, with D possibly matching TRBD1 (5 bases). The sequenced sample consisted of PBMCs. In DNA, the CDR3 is TGTGCCAGCTCACCAACAGAGGGGAAGGGAGCTTTCTTT. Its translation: CASSPTEGKGAFF.